The clone carrying this T cell receptor beta chain was recorded at least ten times. Its cognate antigen is unknown. The data were taken from a study of response to subunit inactivated influenza vaccine. TCRdb re-called the RT-PCR reads through MiXCR, storing one row per CDR3 protein. The repertoire holds about 180,000 distinct CDR3 sequences, about a tenth seen once, with roughly 10% in the top ten. Germline V gene data show CDR1 as SGHAT and CDR2 as FQNNGV. The CDR3 is 19 residues long. With 5 bases clipped from V and 2 bases from J, the junction kept 19 bases outside the gene matches. Whole-study findings and limits: Each seasonal influenza vaccination, the authors suggested, recruits few new T cells.

The receptor was derived from a middle-aged man who received an inactivated influenza vaccine. The sequencing here drew on non-naive T cells sorted from PBMCs, taken on the day of vaccination. The chain has TRBV11-2 and TRBJ2-3, with 7 positions matching TRBD2. The CDR3 sequence is CASSRAFISVAGNTDTQYF. CDR3 bases: TGTGCCAGCAGCCGTGCTTTTATTTCGGTAGCGGGTAACACAGATACGCAGTATTTT.